The rows below give T cell receptor beta chains drawn from one sample of a study of shared clonotypes between healthy human individuals. The protocol was immunoSEQ multiplex PCR, while the TCRdb copy is restricted to in-frame clones and leaves out a portion. Here the sample spans some 660,000 clones, 73% being singletons. The sequencing input was memory CD4+ T cells sorted from blood. The source is a woman between 25 and 40 years old in good health. Both conserved end residues are part of each CDR3. The order of the fields is D gene, J gene, clone size, V gene, CDR3 protein, CDR3 DNA. D genes are given only for firm matches. Clone size is not always given. Where it is, it says once, few, many or a class for expanded clones.

>TRBD1|TRBJ1-2|NA|TRBV5-1
CASSETGNYGYTF
TGCGCCAGCAGCGAGACAGGGAACTATGGCTACACCTTC
>TRBD1|TRBJ2-7|few|TRBV27
CASIPTGGTSSYEQYF
TGTGCCAGCATTCCGACAGGGGGCACCTCGTCCTACGAGCAGTACTTC
>NA|TRBJ1-1|NA|TRBV7-6
CASSLPGRDTEAFF
TGTGCCAGCAGCCTCCCCGGGAGGGACACTGAAGCTTTCTTT
>NA|TRBJ2-5|NA|TRBV7-2
CASSSGETQYF
TGTGCCAGCAGCTCAGGGGAGACCCAGTACTTC
>TRBD1|TRBJ1-4|few|TRBV2
CASTARGPATNEKLFF
TGTGCCAGCACCGCCAGGGGGCCCGCAACTAATGAAAAACTGTTTTTT
>TRBD2|TRBJ2-7|NA|TRBV4-2
CASSRTGLVKGEQYF
TGTGCCAGCAGCCGGACGGGACTAGTGAAGGGCGAGCAGTACTTC
>NA|TRBJ1-4|NA|TRBV4-1
CASSQDADRGNEKLFF
TGCGCCAGCAGCCAAGACGCGGACAGAGGGAATGAAAAACTGTTTTTT
>NA|TRBJ1-4|NA|TRBV7-9
CASSLLVGEKLFF
TGTGCCAGCAGCCTGCTCGTCGGTGAAAAACTGTTTTTT
>TRBD2|TRBJ2-1|NA|TRBV2
CASSREGYNEQFF
TGTGCCAGCAGTCGGGAGGGATACAATGAGCAGTTCTTC
>NA|TRBJ1-3|NA|TRBV6-6
CASSYGGAAGNTIYF
TGTGCCAGCAGTTACGGGGGGGCGGCTGGAAACACCATATATTTT
>TRBD1|TRBJ2-2|NA|TRBV28
CASSSGQGDTGELFF
TGTGCCAGCAGCTCAGGACAGGGGGACACCGGGGAGCTGTTTTTT
>TRBD1|TRBJ1-1|NA|TRBV5-1
CASSGSGGAVITEAFF
TGCGCCAGCAGCGGGTCAGGGGGCGCAGTGATAACTGAAGCTTTCTTT
>TRBD1|TRBJ1-2|NA|TRBV4-1
CASSQDGTGWDYGYTF
TGCGCCAGCAGCCAAGACGGGACAGGGTGGGACTATGGCTACACCTTC
>TRBD1|TRBJ1-4|once|TRBV7-6
CASSPGQGVANEKLFF
TGTGCCAGCAGCCCGGGACAGGGAGTGGCTAATGAAAAACTGTTTTTT
>TRBD1|TRBJ2-3|NA|TRBV7-9
CASSPGTGNTQYF
TGTGCCAGCAGCCCAGGGACAGGGAATACGCAGTATTTT
>NA|TRBJ2-2|NA|TRBV5-4
CAGSQGHQGKAGELFF
TGTGCCGGCAGCCAAGGTCATCAGGGGAAAGCCGGGGAGCTGTTTTTT
>TRBD2|TRBJ2-5|NA|TRBV7-9
CASSQGTSAQETQYF
TGTGCCAGCAGCCAGGGGACTAGCGCGCAAGAGACCCAGTACTTC
>TRBD2|TRBJ2-5|NA|TRBV5-6
CASSQNSGRWRETQYF
TGTGCCAGCAGCCAAAACAGCGGGAGGTGGAGAGAGACCCAGTACTTC
>TRBD2|TRBJ2-1|few|TRBV7-3
CASSLSPGTTYNEQFF
TGTGCCAGCAGCCTCTCCCCCGGGACTACATACAATGAGCAGTTCTTC
>NA|TRBJ2-6|few|TRBV6-4
CASSKDSGANVLTF
TGTGCCAGCAGCAAAGACTCTGGGGCCAACGTCCTGACTTTC
>NA|TRBJ2-2|NA|TRBV4-2
CASSQGTNTGELFF
TGTGCCAGCAGCCAAGGGACGAACACCGGGGAGCTGTTTTTT
>TRBD2|TRBJ2-2|few|TRBV7-2
CASSLIRAGGPGELFF
TGTGCCAGCAGCTTAATTCGGGCGGGAGGGCCCGGGGAGCTGTTTTTT
>TRBD1|TRBJ1-5|once|TRBV10-3
CAISGDRESGQPQHF
TGTGCCATCAGTGGGGACAGGGAATCAGGGCAGCCCCAGCATTTT
>NA|TRBJ1-5|NA|TRBV7-2
CASSSTAVSNQPQHF
TGTGCCAGCAGCTCGACGGCAGTTAGCAATCAGCCCCAGCATTTT
>TRBD1|TRBJ1-1|NA|TRBV2
CASSGEDRGLRMNTEAFF
TGTGCCAGCAGTGGCGAGGACAGGGGGCTTCGGATGAACACTGAAGCTTTCTTT
>NA|TRBJ2-7|NA|TRBV19
CASRASGTRGEQYF
TGTGCCAGTAGGGCATCCGGGACCAGGGGTGAGCAGTACTTC
>TRBD1|TRBJ2-5|once|TRBV7-9
CASSPQGARETQYF
TGTGCCAGCAGCCCGCAGGGGGCGCGTGAGACCCAGTACTTC
>TRBD2|TRBJ2-7|NA|TRBV4-1
CASSQPTSGRTYEQYF
TGCGCCAGCAGCCAACCCACTAGCGGGAGAACCTACGAGCAGTACTTC
>NA|TRBJ2-7|NA|TRBV23-1
CASNQGGGVAADETGYEQYF
TGCGCCAGCAACCAGGGGGGGGGAGTAGCGGCCGACGAAACCGGCTACGAGCAGTACTTC